This T cell receptor beta chain was recorded in a study of T cell responses to AZD1222 COVID-19 vaccine. Clones were sequenced by immunoSEQ multiplex PCR, and TCRdb holds only the in-frame ones, with some missing. The sample has about 120,000 clones; around 90% are singletons. CDR1 SGHDN and CDR2 FVKESK come from the germline V gene. The length of the CDR3 is 11 residues. Trimming removed 5 bases from V and 6 bases from J, with 6 bases in between. Comment on this clone: This sample also contains other DNA sequences that code for the same CDR3.

This chain uses TRBV14 with TRBJ2-3; no clear D. The sample here was peripheral blood, taken on day 0 of AZD1222 vaccination. This TCR came from an adult in good health. The CDR3 DNA reads TGTGCCAGCAGCAACCGGGATACGCAGTATTTT. The encoded protein is CASSNRDTQYF.